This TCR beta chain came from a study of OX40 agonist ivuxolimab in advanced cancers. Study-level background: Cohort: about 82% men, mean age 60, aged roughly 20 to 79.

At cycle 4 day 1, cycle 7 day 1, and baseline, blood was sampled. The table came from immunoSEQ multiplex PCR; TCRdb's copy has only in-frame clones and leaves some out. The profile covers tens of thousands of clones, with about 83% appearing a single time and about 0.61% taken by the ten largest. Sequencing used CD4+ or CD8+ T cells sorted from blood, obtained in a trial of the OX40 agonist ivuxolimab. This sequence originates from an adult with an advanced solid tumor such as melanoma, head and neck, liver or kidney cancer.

The DNA of the CDR3 is TGTGCCAGCAGCTTCGGACAGGGGAGCTCTGGAAACACCATATATTTT. Encoded protein: CASSFGQGSSGNTIYF. This chain links TRBV5-4 with TRBJ1-3; 9 bases align to TRBD1. There are 16 residues in the CDR3. Germline V gene sequence: CDR1 SGHNT, CDR2 YYREEE (reference sequence). The J segment lost 0 bases and the V segment lost 2 bases, leaving 3 bases of the junction unmatched.